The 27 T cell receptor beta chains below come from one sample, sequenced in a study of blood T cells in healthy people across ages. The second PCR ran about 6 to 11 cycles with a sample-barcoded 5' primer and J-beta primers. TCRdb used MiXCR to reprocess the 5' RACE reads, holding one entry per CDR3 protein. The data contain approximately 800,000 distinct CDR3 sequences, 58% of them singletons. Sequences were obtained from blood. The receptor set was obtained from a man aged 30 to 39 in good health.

The CDR3 protein is CSVEEGQGDEQFF. The CDR3, as DNA: TGCAGCGTTGAAGAGGGACAGGGCGATGAGCAGTTCTTC. This chain links TRBV29-1 with TRBJ2-1, with 9 positions matching TRBD1. CDR1 is SQVTM, CDR2 ANQGSEA, per germline. The CDR3 contains 13 residues. V lost 0 bases and J lost 8; bases outside the gene matches: 2.

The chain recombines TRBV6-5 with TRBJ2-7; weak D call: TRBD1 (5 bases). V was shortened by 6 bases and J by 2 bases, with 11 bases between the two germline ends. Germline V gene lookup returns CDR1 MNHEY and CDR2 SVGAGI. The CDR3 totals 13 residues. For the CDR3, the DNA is TGTGCCAGCAGAGAGACAGCAACCTACGAGCAGTACTTC. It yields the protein CASRETATYEQYF.

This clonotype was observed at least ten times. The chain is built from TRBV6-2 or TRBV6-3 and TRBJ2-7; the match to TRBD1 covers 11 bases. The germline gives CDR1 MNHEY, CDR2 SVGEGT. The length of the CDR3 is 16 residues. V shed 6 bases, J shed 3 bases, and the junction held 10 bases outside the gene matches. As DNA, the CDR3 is TGTGCCAGCAGAACATTAGGACAGGGGGCAATCTACGAGCAGTACTTC. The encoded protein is CASRTLGQGAIYEQYF.

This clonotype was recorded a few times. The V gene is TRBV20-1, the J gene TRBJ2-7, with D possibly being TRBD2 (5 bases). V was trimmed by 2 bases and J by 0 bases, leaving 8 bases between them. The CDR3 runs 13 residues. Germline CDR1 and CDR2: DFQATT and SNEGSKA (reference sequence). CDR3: CSARWRVSYEQYF. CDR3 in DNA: TGCAGTGCTAGATGGCGGGTCTCCTACGAGCAGTACTTC.

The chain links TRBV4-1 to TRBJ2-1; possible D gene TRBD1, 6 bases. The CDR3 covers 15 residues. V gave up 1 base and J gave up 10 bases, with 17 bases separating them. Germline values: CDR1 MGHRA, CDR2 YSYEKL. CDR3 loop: CASSQVQGPFWEQFF. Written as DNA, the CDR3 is TGCGCCAGCAGCCAAGTCCAGGGGCCGTTCTGGGAGCAGTTCTTC.

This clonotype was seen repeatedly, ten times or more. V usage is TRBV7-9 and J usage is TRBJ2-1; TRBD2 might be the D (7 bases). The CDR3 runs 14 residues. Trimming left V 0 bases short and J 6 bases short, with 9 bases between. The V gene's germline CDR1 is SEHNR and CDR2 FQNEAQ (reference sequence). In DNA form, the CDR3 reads TGTGCCAGCAGCTTAGCGGGGGGGCCCAATGAGCAGTTCTTC. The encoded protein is CASSLAGGPNEQFF.

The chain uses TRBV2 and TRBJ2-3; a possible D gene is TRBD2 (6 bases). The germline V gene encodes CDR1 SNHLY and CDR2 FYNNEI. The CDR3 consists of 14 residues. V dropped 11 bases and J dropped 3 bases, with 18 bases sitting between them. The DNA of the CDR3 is TGTGCCGACAGTCCCCGGGGGTCAACAGATACGCAGTATTTT. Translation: CADSPRGSTDTQYF. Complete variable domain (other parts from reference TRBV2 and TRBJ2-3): EPEVTQTPSHQVTQMGQEVILRCVPISNHLYFYWYRQILGQKVEFLVSFYNNEISEKSEIFDDQFSVERPDGSNFTLKIRSTKLEDSAMYFCADSPRGSTDTQYFGPGTRLTVL.

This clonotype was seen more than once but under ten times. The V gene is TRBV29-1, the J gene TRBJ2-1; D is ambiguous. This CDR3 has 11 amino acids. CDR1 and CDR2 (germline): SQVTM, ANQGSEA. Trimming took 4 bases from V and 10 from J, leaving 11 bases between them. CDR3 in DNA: TGCAGCGTTGTAGGCCATCAAGAGCAGTTCTTC. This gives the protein CSVVGHQEQFF.

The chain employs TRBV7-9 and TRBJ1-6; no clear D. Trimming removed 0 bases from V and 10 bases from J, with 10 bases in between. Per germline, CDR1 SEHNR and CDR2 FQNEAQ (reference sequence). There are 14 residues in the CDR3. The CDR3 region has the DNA TGTGCCAGCAGCTTAGCCTGGAAGGACTCACCCCTCCACTTT. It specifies CASSLAWKDSPLHF.

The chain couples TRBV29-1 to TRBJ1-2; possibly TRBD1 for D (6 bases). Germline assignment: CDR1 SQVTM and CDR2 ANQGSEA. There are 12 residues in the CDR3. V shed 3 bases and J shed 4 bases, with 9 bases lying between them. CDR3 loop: CSVEEDSYGYTF. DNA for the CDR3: TGCAGCGTTGAGGAGGACAGCTATGGCTACACCTTC.

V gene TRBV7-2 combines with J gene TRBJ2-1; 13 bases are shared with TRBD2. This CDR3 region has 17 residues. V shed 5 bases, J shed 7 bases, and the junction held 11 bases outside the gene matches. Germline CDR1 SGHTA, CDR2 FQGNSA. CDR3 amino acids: CASSGVGLAGDRNEQFF. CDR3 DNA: TGTGCCAGCAGCGGGGTCGGACTAGCGGGAGATCGTAATGAGCAGTTCTTC.

The CDR3 protein is CSGVRGLYNEQFF. CDR3 sequence (DNA): TGCAGCGGGGTTCGGGGGCTGTACAATGAGCAGTTCTTC. The chain uses TRBV29-1 and TRBJ2-1; the D gene could be TRBD1 or TRBD2 (6 bases each). The V end was cut by 7 bases, the J end by 4 bases, with 14 bases between. This CDR3 spans 13 amino acids. The germline V gene has CDR1 SQVTM and CDR2 ANQGSEA.

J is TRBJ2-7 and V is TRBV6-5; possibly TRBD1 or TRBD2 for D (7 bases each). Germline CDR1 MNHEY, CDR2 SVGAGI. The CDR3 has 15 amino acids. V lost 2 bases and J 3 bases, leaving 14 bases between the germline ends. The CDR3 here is CASSYAGGGGYEQYF. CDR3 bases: TGTGCCAGCAGTTACGCAGGGGGAGGGGGCTACGAGCAGTACTTC.

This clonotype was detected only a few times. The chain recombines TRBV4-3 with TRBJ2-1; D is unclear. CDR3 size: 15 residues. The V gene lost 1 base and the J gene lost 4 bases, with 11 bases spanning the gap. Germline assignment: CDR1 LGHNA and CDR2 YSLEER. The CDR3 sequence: CASSQGVGSYNEQFF. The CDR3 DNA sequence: TGCGCCAGCAGCCAAGGTGTGGGGTCTTACAATGAGCAGTTCTTC.

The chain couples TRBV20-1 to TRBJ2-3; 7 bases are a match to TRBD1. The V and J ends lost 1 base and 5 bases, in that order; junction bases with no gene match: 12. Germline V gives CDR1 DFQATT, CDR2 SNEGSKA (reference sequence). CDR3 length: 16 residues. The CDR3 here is CSARGLTGLLLDTQYF. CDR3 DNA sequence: TGCAGTGCTAGAGGGTTGACAGGGTTGCTGTTAGATACGCAGTATTTT.

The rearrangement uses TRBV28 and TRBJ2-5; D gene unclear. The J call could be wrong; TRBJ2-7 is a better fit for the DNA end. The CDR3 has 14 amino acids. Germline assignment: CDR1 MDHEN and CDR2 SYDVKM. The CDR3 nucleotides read TGTGCCAGCAGCCCCGACCGAGTCCGGGACGAGCAGTACTTC. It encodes CASSPDRVRDEQYF.

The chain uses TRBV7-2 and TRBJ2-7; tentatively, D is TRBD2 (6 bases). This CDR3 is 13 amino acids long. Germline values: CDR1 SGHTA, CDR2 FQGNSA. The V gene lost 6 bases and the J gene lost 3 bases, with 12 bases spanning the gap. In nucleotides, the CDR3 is TGTGCCAGCAGATCCGGGACTCTCTACGAGCAGTACTTC. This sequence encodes CASRSGTLYEQYF. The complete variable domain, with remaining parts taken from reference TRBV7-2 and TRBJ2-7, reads GAGVSQSPSNKVTEKGKDVELRCDPISGHTALYWYRQSLGQGLEFLIYFQGNSAPDKSGLPSDRFSAERTGGSVSTLTIQRTQQEDSAVYLCASRSGTLYEQYFGPGTRLTVT.

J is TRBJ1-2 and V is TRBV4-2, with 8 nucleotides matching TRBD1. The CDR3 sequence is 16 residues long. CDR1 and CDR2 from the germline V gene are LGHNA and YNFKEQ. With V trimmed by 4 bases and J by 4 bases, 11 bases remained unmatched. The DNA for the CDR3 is TGTGCCAGCAGCCGGACGGGGACAGGCGCCCCCTATGGCTACACCTTC. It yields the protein CASSRTGTGAPYGYTF.

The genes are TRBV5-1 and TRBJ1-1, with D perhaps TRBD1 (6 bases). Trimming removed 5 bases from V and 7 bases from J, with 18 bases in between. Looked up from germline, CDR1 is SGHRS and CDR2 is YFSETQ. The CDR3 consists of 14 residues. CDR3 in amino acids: CASRRGTGQNEAFF. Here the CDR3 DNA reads TGCGCCAGCAGGCGTGGGACGGGACAAAATGAAGCTTTCTTT. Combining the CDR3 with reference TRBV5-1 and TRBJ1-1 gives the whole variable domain KAGVTQTPRYLIKTRGQQVTLSCSPISGHRSVSWYQQTPGQGLQFLFEYFSETQRNKGNFPGRFSGRQFSNSRSEMNVSTLELGDSALYLCASRRGTGQNEAFFGQGTRLTVV.

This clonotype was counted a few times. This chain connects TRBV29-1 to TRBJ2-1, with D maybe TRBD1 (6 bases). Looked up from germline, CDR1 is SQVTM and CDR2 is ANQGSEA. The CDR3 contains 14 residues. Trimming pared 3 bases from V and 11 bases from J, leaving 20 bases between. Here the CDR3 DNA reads TGCAGCGTTGAGGGGGCAGGTCTCAATCAACAGCAGTTCTTC. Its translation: CSVEGAGLNQQQFF.

The CDR3: CASSLLWGSYEQYF. DNA for the CDR3: TGCGCCAGCAGCTTGCTTTGGGGGTCCTACGAGCAGTACTTC. The J gene is TRBJ2-7, the V gene TRBV5-1; D might be TRBD1 or TRBD2, each matching 5 bases. Germline CDR1 and CDR2: SGHRS and YFSETQ. V dropped 1 base and J dropped 1 base, with 9 bases sitting between them. CDR3 length: 14 residues.

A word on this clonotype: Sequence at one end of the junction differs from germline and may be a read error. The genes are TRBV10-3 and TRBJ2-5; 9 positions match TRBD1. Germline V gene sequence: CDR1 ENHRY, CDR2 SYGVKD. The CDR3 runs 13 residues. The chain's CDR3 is CAIRGTGIETQYF. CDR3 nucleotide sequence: TGTGCCATCAGGGGGACAGGGATAGAGACTCAGTACTTC.

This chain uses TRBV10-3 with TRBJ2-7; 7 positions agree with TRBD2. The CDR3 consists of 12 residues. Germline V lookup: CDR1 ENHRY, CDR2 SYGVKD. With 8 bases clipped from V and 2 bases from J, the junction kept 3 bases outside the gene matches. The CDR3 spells CAIGGGTYEQYF. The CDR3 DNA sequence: TGTGCCATCGGCGGGGGAACCTACGAGCAGTACTTC.

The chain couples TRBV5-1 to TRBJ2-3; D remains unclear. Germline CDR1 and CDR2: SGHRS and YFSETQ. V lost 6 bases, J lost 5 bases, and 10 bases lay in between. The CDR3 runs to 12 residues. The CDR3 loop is CASTLDGDTQYF. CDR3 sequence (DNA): TGCGCCAGCACCTTAGACGGAGATACGCAGTATTTT.

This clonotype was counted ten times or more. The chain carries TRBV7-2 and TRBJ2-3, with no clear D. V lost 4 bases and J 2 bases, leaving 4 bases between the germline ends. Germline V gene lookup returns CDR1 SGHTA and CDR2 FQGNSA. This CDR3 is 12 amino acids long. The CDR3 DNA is TGTGCCAGCAGCTCCTTCACAGATACGCAGTATTTT. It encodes CASSSFTDTQYF.

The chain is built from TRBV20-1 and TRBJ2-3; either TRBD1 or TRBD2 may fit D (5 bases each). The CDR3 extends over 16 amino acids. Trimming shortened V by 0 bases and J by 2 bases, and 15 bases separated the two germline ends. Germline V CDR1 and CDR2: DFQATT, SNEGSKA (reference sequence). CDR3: CSARERRDQLTDTQYF. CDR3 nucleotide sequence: TGCAGTGCTAGAGAGAGACGGGACCAACTCACAGATACGCAGTATTTT.

CDR3 amino acids: CSVTGTDLYQPQHF. CDR3 nucleotide sequence: TGCAGTGTAACAGGGACTGATCTCTATCAGCCCCAGCATTTT. The V gene is TRBV20-1, the J gene TRBJ1-5, with D possibly being TRBD1 (6 bases). With 7 bases removed from V and 5 bases from J, the gap between germline ends came to 18 bases. The CDR3 covers 14 residues. Per the germline V gene, CDR1 is DFQATT and CDR2 is SNEGSKA (reference sequence).